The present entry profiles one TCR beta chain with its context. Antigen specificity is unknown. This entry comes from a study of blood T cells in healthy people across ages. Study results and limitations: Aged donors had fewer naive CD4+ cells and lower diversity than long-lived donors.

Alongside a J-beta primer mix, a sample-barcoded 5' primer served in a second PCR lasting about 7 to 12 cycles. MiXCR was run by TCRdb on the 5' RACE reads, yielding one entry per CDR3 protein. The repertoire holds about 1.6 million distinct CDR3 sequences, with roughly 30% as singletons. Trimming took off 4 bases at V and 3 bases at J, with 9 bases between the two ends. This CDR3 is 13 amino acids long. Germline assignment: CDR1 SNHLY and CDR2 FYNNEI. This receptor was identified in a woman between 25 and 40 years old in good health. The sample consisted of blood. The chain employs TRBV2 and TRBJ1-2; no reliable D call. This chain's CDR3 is CASSVRGYYGYTF. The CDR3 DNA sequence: TGTGCCAGCAGTGTCCGTGGATACTATGGCTACACCTTC.